This paragraph covers one TCR beta chain sequence. What it binds is not known. This sample stems from a study of post-analysis software for immune sequencing data. In the study overall: Relapsing-remitting, secondary progressive and progressive-relapsing multiple sclerosis were all included among the disease courses.

General study points: Controls had significantly higher normalized Chao1 diversity than multiple sclerosis patients. Five or six TRBV segments were more frequent in patients than controls; TRBV5-6, TRBV5-1 and TRBV20-1 belonged to this group. When the samples were clustered directly with F measure, those that had been prepared in the same batch showed strong co-clustering.

cDNA libraries of TCR beta carried unique molecular identifiers. The source material, 1 to 10 million T cells, gave rise to 400,000 to 600,000 cDNA molecules. TCRdb passed the PCR reads through MiXCR, listing each CDR3 protein once. The table lists 450,000 to 650,000 distinct CDR3 sequences, 44% of them singletons. The V gene end was trimmed by 4 bases and the J gene end by 8 bases; junction bases not matched to a gene: 10. CDR1 is LNHDA, CDR2 SQIVND, per germline (reference sequence). The CDR3 extends over 14 amino acids. Sequencing used blood. This TCR came from a girl aged 10-17 years with multiple sclerosis. The chain is built from TRBV19 and TRBJ1-2; TRBD1 matches 7 bases. The CDR3 DNA sequence: TGTGCCAGTAGTACCGACCGGGACAGAGGGGGCTACACCTTC. Residues: CASSTDRDRGGYTF.